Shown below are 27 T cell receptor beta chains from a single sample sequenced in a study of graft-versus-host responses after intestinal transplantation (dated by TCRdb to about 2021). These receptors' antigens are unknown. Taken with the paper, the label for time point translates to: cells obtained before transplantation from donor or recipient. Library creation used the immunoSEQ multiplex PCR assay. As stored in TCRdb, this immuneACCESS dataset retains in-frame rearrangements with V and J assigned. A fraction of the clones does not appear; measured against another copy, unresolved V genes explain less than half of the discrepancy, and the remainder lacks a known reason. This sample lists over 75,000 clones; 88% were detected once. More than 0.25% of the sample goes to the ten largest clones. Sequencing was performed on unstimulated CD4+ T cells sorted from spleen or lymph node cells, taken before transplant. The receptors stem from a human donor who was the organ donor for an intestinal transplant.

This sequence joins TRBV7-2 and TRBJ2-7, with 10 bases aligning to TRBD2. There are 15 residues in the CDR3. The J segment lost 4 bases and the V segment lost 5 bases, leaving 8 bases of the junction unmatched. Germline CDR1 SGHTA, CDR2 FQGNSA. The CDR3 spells CASSGQREGFYEQYF. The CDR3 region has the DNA TGTGCCAGCAGCGGACAGCGGGAGGGTTTTTACGAGCAGTACTTC.

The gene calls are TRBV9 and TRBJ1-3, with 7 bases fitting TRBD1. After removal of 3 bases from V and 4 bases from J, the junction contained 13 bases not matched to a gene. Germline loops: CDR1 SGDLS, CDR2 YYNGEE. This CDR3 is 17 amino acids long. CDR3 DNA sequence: TGTGCCAGCAGCGGGCGACAGGGTCTGGCGTTCGGAAACACCATATATTTT. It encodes CASSGRQGLAFGNTIYF.

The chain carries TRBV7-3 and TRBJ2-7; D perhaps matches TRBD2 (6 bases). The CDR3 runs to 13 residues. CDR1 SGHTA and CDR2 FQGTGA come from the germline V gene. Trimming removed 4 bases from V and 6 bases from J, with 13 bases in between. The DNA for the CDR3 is TGTGCCAGCAGCTCGGGAGACGGGGCCGAGCAGTACTTC. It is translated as CASSSGDGAEQYF.

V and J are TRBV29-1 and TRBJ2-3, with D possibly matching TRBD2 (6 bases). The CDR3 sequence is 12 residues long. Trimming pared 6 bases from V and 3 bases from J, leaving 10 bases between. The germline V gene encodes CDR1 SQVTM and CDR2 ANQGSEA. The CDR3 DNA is TGCAGCGTCTTAGGGACTACAGATACGCAGTATTTT. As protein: CSVLGTTDTQYF.

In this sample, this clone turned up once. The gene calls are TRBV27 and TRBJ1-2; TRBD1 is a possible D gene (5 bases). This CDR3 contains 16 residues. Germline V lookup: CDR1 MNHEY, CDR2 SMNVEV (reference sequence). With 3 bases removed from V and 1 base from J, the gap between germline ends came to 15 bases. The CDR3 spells CASSFVGPGRNYGYTF. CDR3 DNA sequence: TGTGCCAGCAGTTTTGTGGGGCCCGGACGTAACTATGGCTACACCTTC.

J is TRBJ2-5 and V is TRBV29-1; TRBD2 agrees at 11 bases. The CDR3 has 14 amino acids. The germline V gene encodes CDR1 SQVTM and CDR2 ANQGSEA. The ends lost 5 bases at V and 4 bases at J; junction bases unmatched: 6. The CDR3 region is CSVSGTSGPETQYF. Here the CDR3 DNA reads TGCAGCGTTAGTGGGACTAGCGGACCAGAGACCCAGTACTTC.

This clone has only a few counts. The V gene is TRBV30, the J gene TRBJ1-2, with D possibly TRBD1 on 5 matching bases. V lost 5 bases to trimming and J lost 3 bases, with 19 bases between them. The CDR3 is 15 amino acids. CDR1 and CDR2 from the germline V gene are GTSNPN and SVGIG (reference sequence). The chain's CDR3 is CAWGSRTGFYYGYTF. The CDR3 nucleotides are TGTGCCTGGGGGTCTAGAACAGGCTTTTACTATGGCTACACCTTC. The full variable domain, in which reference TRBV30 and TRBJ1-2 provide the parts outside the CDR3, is SQTIHQWPATLVQPVGSPLSLECTVEGTSNPNLYWYRQAAGRGLQLLFYSVGIGQISSEVPQNLSASRPQDRQFILSSKKLLLSDSGFYLCAWGSRTGFYYGYTFGSGTRLTVV.

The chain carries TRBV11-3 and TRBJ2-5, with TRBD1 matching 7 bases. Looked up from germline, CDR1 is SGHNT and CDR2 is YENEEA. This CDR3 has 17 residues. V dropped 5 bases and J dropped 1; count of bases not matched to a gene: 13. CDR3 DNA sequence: TGTGCCAGCAGCGACAGGGAAGGAGTTAGGGGCCAAGAGACCCAGTACTTC. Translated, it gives CASSDREGVRGQETQYF.

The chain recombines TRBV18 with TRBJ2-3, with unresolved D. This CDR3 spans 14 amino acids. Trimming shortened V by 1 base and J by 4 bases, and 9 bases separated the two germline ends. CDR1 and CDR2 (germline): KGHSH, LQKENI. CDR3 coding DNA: TGTGCCAGCTCACCACAAACTGTTGCAGATACGCAGTATTTT. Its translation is CASSPQTVADTQYF.

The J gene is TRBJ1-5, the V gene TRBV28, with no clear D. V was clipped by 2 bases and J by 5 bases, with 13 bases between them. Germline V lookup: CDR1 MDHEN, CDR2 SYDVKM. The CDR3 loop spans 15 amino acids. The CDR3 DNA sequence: TGTGCCAGCAGTTTAGTTGAGTCTGTAGATCAGCCCCAGCATTTT. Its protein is CASSLVESVDQPQHF.

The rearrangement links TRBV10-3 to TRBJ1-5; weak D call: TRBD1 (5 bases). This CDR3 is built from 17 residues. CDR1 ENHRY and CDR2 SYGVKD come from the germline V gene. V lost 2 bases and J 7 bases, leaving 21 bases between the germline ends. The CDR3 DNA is TGTGCCATCAGTGAGGCGGGGTTTGGGGGGACCTCCCAGCCCCAGCATTTT. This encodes CAISEAGFGGTSQPQHF.

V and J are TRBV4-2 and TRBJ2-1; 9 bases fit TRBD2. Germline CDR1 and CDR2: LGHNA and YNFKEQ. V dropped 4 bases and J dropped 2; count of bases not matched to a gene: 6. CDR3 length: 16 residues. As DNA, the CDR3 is TGTGCCAGCAGCCGAGTAGCGGGAGATCCCTACAATGAGCAGTTCTTC. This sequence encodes CASSRVAGDPYNEQFF.

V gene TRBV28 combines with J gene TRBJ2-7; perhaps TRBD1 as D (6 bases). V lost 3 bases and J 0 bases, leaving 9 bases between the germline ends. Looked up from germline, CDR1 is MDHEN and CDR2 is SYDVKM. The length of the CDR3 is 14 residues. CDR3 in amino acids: CASSFNRASYEQYF. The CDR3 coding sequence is TGTGCCAGCAGTTTTAACAGGGCCTCCTACGAGCAGTACTTC.

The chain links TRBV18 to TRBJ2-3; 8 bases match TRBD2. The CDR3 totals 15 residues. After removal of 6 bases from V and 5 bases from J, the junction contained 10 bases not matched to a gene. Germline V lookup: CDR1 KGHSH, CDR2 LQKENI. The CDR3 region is CASSGGTSVEDTQYF. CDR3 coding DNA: TGTGCCAGCTCGGGCGGGACTAGTGTTGAAGATACGCAGTATTTT.

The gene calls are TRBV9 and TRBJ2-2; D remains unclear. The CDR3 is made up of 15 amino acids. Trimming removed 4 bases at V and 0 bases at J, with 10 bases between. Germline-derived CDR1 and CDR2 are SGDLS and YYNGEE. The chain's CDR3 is CASSRAYANTGELFF. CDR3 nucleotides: TGTGCCAGCAGCCGCGCCTATGCGAACACCGGGGAGCTGTTTTTT.

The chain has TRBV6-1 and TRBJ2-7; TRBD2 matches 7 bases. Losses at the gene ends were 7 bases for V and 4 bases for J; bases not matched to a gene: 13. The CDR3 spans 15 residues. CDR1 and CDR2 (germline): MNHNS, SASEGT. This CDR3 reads CASKPLRRGNYEQYF. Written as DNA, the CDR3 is TGTGCCAGCAAACCCCTCCGGCGGGGGAATTACGAGCAGTACTTC.

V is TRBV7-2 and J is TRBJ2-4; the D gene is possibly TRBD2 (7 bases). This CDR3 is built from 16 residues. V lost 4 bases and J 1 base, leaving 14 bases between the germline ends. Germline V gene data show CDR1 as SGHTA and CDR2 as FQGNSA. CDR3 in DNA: TGTGCCAGCAGCTCAAACCGGGGGGCGGCCAAAAACATTCAGTACTTC. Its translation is CASSSNRGAAKNIQYF.

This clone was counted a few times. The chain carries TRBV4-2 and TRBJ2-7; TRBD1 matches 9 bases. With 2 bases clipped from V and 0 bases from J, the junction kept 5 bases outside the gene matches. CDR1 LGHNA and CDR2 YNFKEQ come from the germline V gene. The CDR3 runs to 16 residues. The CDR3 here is CASSQLSTGGSYEQYF. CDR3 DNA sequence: TGTGCCAGCAGCCAACTTTCGACAGGGGGCTCCTACGAGCAGTACTTC.

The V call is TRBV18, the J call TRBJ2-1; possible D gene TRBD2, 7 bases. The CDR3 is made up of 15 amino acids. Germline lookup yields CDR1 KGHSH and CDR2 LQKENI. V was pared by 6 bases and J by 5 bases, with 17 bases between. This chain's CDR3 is CASSSRGRGDNEQFF. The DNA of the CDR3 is TGTGCCAGCTCGTCGCGGGGGAGGGGGGACAATGAGCAGTTCTTC. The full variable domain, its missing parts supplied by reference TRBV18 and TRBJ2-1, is NAGVMQNPRHLVRRRGQEARLRCSPMKGHSHVYWYRQLPEEGLKFMVYLQKENIIDESGMPKERFSAEFPKEGPSILRIQQVVRGDSAAYFCASSSRGRGDNEQFFGPGTRLTVL.

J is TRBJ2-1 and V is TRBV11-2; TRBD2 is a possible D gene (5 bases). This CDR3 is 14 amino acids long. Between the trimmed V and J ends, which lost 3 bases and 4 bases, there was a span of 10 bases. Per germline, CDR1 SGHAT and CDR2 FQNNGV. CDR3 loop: CASSLARGYNEQFF. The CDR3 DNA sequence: TGTGCCAGCAGCTTGGCCCGCGGGTACAATGAGCAGTTCTTC.

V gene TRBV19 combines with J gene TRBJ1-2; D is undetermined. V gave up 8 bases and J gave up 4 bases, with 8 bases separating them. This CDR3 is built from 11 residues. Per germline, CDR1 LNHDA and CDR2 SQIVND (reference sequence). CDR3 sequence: CASQRFYGYTF. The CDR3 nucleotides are TGTGCCAGTCAGCGATTCTATGGCTACACCTTC.

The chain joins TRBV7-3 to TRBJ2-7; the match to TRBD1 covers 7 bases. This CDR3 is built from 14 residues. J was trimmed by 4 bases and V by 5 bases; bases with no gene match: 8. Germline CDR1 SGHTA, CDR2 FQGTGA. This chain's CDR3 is CASSPGTAQYEQYF. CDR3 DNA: TGTGCCAGCAGCCCCGGGACAGCACAGTACGAGCAGTACTTC.

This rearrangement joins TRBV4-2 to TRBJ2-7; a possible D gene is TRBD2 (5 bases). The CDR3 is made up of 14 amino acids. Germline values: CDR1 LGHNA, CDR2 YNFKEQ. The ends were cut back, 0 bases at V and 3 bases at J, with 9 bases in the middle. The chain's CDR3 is CASSQEGVNYEQYF. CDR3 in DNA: TGTGCCAGCAGCCAAGAGGGAGTTAACTACGAGCAGTACTTC.

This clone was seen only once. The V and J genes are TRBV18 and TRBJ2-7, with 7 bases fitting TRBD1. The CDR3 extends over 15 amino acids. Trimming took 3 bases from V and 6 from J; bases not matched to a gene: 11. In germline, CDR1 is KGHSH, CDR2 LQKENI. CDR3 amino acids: CASSPQTLNRGEQYF. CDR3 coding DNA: TGTGCCAGCTCACCTCAGACACTAAACAGGGGCGAGCAGTACTTC.

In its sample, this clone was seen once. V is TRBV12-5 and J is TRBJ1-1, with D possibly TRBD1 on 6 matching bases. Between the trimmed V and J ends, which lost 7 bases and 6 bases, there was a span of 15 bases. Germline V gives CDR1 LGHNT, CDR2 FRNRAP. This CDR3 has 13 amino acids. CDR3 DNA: TGTGCTAGTGCCCCGGACAGTGTCCCTGAAGCTTTCTTT. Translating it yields CASAPDSVPEAFF.

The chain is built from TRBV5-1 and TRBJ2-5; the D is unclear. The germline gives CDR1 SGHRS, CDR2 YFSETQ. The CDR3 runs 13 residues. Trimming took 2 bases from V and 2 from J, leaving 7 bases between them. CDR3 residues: CASSFVLQETQYF. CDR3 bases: TGCGCCAGCAGCTTTGTACTGCAAGAGACCCAGTACTTC. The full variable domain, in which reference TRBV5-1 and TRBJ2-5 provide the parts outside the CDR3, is KAGVTQTPRYLIKTRGQQVTLSCSPISGHRSVSWYQQTPGQGLQFLFEYFSETQRNKGNFPGRFSGRQFSNSRSEMNVSTLELGDSALYLCASSFVLQETQYFGPGTRLLVL.

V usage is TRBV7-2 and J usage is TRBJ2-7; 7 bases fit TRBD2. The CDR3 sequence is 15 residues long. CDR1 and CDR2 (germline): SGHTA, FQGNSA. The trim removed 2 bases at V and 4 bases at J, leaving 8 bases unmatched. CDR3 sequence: CASSLREGGLYEQYF. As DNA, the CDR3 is TGTGCCAGCAGCTTAAGGGAGGGCGGGCTTTACGAGCAGTACTTC.